This T cell receptor beta chain is from a study of T cells expressing NK-cell markers. Study as a whole: It was from sorted CD3+CD56+NKG2C+, CD3+CD56+NKG2C- and CD3+CD56-NKG2C+ T cells that TCR beta repertoires came.

Germline assignment: CDR1 MGHRA and CDR2 YSYEKL. The CDR3 sequence is 16 residues long. Each CDR3 protein gets one entry in TCRdb, which reprocessed the 5' RACE reads and gives no DNA. There are 200,000 to 300,000 distinct CDR3 sequences in the sample, with approximately 0.42% held by the top ten. The sequenced sample was blood T cells: a sorted CD56 or NKG2C T cell subset, CD4+ or CD8+ T cells, or bulk PBMC T cells (not recorded which). The receptor was derived from a man between 18 and 29 years old in good health. The chain employs TRBV4-1 and TRBJ2-3; TCRdb outputs TRBD1, but without DNA this stays unchecked. CDR3 region: CASSQDRTFPTDTQYF.